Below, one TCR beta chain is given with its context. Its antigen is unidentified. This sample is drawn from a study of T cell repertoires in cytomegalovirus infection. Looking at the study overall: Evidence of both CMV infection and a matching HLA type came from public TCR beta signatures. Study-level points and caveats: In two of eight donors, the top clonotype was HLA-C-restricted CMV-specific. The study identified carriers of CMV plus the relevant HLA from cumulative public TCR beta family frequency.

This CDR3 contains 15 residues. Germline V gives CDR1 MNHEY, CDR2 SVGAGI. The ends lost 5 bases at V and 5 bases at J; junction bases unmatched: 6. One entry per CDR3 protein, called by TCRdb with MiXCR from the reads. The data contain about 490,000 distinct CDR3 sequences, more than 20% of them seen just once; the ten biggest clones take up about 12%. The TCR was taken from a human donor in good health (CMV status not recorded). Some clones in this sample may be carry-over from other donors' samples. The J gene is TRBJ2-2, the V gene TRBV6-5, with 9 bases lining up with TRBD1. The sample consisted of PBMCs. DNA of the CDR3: TGTGCCAGCAGTCTACAGGGGGCTAGGACCGGGGAGCTGTTTTTT. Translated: CASSLQGARTGELFF.